Listed below are T cell receptor beta chains from one sample, sequenced in a study of graft-versus-host responses after intestinal transplantation. The assay was immunoSEQ multiplex PCR, and TCRdb's table has in-frame clones only and misses some. This sample has about 120,000 clones, with less than 95% found just once. For these receptors, no antigen is known. The input for sequencing was unstimulated CD4+ T cells sorted from spleen or lymph node cells, taken before intestinal transplant. These receptors were collected from a human donor who received an intestinal transplant. Both conserved end residues are part of each CDR3. Fields, in order: clone size, J gene, V gene, D gene, CDR3 protein, CDR3 DNA. The D gene is left open where the match is weak. Clone size appears in some rows only: once, few, many, or a class for an expanded clone.

abundance: once; j_gene: TRBJ2-3; v_gene: TRBV7-9; d_gene: TRBD2; CDR3aa: CASSFSGATDTQYF; CDR3nt: TGTGCCAGCAGCTTCAGCGGGGCCACAGATACGCAGTATTTT
abundance: NA; j_gene: TRBJ2-3; v_gene: TRBV29-1; d_gene: NA; CDR3aa: CSVEDKGPEDTQYF; CDR3nt: TGCAGCGTTGAAGATAAGGGGCCAGAAGATACGCAGTATTTT
abundance: once; j_gene: TRBJ1-3; v_gene: TRBV5-4; d_gene: NA; CDR3aa: CASSQGGMINTIYF; CDR3nt: TGTGCCAGCAGCCAAGGAGGGATGATAAACACCATATATTTT
abundance: NA; j_gene: TRBJ1-4; v_gene: TRBV2; d_gene: NA; CDR3aa: CASSEEAVWEKLFF; CDR3nt: TGTGCCAGCAGTGAGGAGGCCGTGTGGGAAAAACTGTTTTTT
abundance: NA; j_gene: TRBJ2-1; v_gene: TRBV5-4; d_gene: TRBD1; CDR3aa: CASSVNRGSYNEQFF; CDR3nt: TGTGCCAGCAGCGTGAACAGGGGCTCCTACAATGAGCAGTTCTTC
abundance: NA; j_gene: TRBJ2-7; v_gene: TRBV6-5; d_gene: TRBD1; CDR3aa: CASSYTVGTGGNEQYF; CDR3nt: TGTGCCAGCAGTTACACCGTCGGGACAGGGGGGAACGAGCAGTACTTC
abundance: NA; j_gene: TRBJ2-1; v_gene: TRBV6-4; d_gene: NA; CDR3aa: CASSAAGGEQFF; CDR3nt: TGTGCCAGCAGTGCAGCGGGCGGTGAGCAGTTCTTC
abundance: NA; j_gene: TRBJ2-1; v_gene: TRBV28; d_gene: NA; CDR3aa: CASSTTRNEQFF; CDR3nt: TGTGCCAGCAGTACCACTAGAAATGAGCAGTTCTTC
abundance: NA; j_gene: TRBJ2-7; v_gene: TRBV4-2; d_gene: TRBD2; CDR3aa: CASSARSGPYEQYF; CDR3nt: TGTGCCAGCAGCGCGCGTAGCGGGCCCTACGAGCAGTACTTC
abundance: NA; j_gene: TRBJ2-1; v_gene: TRBV5-1; d_gene: TRBD2; CDR3aa: CATSRGSIAGGPLEQFF; CDR3nt: TGCGCAACCAGCAGGGGAAGTATAGCGGGAGGGCCTTTGGAGCAGTTCTTC
abundance: NA; j_gene: TRBJ2-2; v_gene: TRBV5-4; d_gene: TRBD2; CDR3aa: CASSPLAGVPTGELFF; CDR3nt: TGTGCCAGCAGTCCACTAGCGGGGGTCCCCACCGGGGAGCTGTTTTTT
abundance: NA; j_gene: TRBJ2-7; v_gene: TRBV5-4; d_gene: NA; CDR3aa: CASSSHSQGEQYF; CDR3nt: TGTGCCAGCAGCTCCCATTCTCAGGGAGAGCAGTACTTC
abundance: NA; j_gene: TRBJ2-2; v_gene: TRBV19; d_gene: TRBD1; CDR3aa: CASSKGRGRRTGELFF; CDR3nt: TGTGCCAGTAGCAAGGGTAGGGGGCGCCGGACCGGGGAGCTGTTTTTT
abundance: once; j_gene: TRBJ2-3; v_gene: TRBV18; d_gene: TRBD1; CDR3aa: CASSGNPGQGGTDTQYF; CDR3nt: TGTGCCAGCTCAGGAAATCCGGGACAGGGGGGCACAGATACGCAGTATTTT
abundance: NA; j_gene: TRBJ2-7; v_gene: TRBV5-8; d_gene: NA; CDR3aa: CASSLRGPSSYEQYF; CDR3nt: TGTGCCAGCAGCCTCCGCGGGCCCAGCTCCTACGAGCAGTACTTC
abundance: NA; j_gene: TRBJ2-3; v_gene: TRBV28; d_gene: NA; CDR3aa: CASSRPSVYTQYF; CDR3nt: TGTGCCAGCAGTCGTCCCTCTGTATATACGCAGTATTTT
abundance: NA; j_gene: TRBJ2-7; v_gene: TRBV11-2; d_gene: NA; CDR3aa: CASSSNRYEQYF; CDR3nt: TGTGCCAGCAGCTCCAACAGGTACGAGCAGTACTTC
abundance: NA; j_gene: TRBJ1-4; v_gene: TRBV7-9; d_gene: NA; CDR3aa: CASSWDIDEKLFF; CDR3nt: TGTGCCAGCAGCTGGGACATTGACGAAAAACTGTTTTTT
abundance: NA; j_gene: TRBJ1-1; v_gene: TRBV7-9; d_gene: NA; CDR3aa: CASSIQGYPEAFF; CDR3nt: TGTGCCAGCAGCATTCAGGGTTACCCTGAAGCTTTCTTT
abundance: NA; j_gene: TRBJ1-4; v_gene: TRBV27; d_gene: TRBD1; CDR3aa: CASSSYRTGGEKLFF; CDR3nt: TGTGCCAGCAGTTCTTATCGGACAGGGGGCGAAAAACTGTTTTTT
abundance: NA; j_gene: TRBJ2-7; v_gene: TRBV29-1; d_gene: TRBD1; CDR3aa: CSVDGTGDEQYF; CDR3nt: TGCAGCGTTGATGGGACAGGGGACGAGCAGTACTTC
abundance: NA; j_gene: TRBJ2-3; v_gene: TRBV15; d_gene: NA; CDR3aa: CATRRETPDTQYF; CDR3nt: TGTGCCACCAGACGCGAAACGCCAGATACGCAGTATTTT
abundance: NA; j_gene: TRBJ2-1; v_gene: TRBV19; d_gene: TRBD2; CDR3aa: CASSSRSGRANEQFF; CDR3nt: TGTGCCAGTAGTAGTCGTAGCGGGAGGGCCAATGAGCAGTTCTTC
abundance: NA; j_gene: TRBJ1-4; v_gene: TRBV5-1; d_gene: TRBD1; CDR3aa: CASSYGQVGEKLFF; CDR3nt: TGCGCCAGCAGCTATGGACAGGTGGGAGAAAAACTGTTTTTT
abundance: NA; j_gene: TRBJ2-3; v_gene: TRBV5-1; d_gene: TRBD2; CDR3aa: CASSLGRVGTSATDTQYF; CDR3nt: TGCGCCAGCAGCTTGGGGAGGGTCGGGACTAGCGCCACAGATACGCAGTATTTT
abundance: NA; j_gene: TRBJ2-7; v_gene: TRBV5-1; d_gene: NA; CDR3aa: CASSLLPDDYEQYF; CDR3nt: TGCGCCAGCAGCTTGTTGCCAGATGACTACGAGCAGTACTTC
abundance: NA; j_gene: TRBJ1-2; v_gene: TRBV5-5; d_gene: NA; CDR3aa: CASSLQYYGYTF; CDR3nt: TGTGCCAGCAGCTTGCAGTACTATGGCTACACCTTC
abundance: NA; j_gene: TRBJ1-1; v_gene: TRBV7-2; d_gene: NA; CDR3aa: CASSYTDRTEAFF; CDR3nt: TGTGCCAGCAGCTATACAGACAGGACTGAAGCTTTCTTT
abundance: NA; j_gene: TRBJ1-6; v_gene: TRBV18; d_gene: TRBD1; CDR3aa: CASSWWTGGNSSYNSPLHF; CDR3nt: TGTGCCAGCTCATGGTGGACAGGGGGAAATAGCTCCTATAATTCACCCCTCCACTTT
abundance: NA; j_gene: TRBJ2-2; v_gene: TRBV10-1; d_gene: NA; CDR3aa: CASSEVADTGELFF; CDR3nt: TGCGCCAGCAGTGAGGTGGCGGACACCGGGGAGCTGTTTTTT
abundance: few; j_gene: TRBJ2-4; v_gene: TRBV6-1; d_gene: TRBD2; CDR3aa: CASSDREREVLKNIQYF; CDR3nt: TGTGCCAGCAGTGATCGGGAGCGGGAGGTCCTCAAGAACATTCAGTACTTC
abundance: NA; j_gene: TRBJ2-3; v_gene: TRBV7-9; d_gene: NA; CDR3aa: CASSFSADTQYF; CDR3nt: TGTGCCAGCAGCTTCTCGGCAGATACGCAGTATTTT
abundance: NA; j_gene: TRBJ2-6; v_gene: TRBV19; d_gene: NA; CDR3aa: CASTRARSSGANVLTF; CDR3nt: TGTGCCAGTACCCGTGCGAGGAGCTCTGGGGCCAACGTCCTGACTTTC
abundance: NA; j_gene: TRBJ2-7; v_gene: TRBV28; d_gene: NA; CDR3aa: CASSLIGGPYEQYF; CDR3nt: TGTGCCAGCAGTTTAATCGGGGGTCCCTACGAGCAGTACTTC
abundance: NA; j_gene: TRBJ2-5; v_gene: TRBV5-1; d_gene: TRBD1; CDR3aa: CASSLAQGVGETQYF; CDR3nt: TGCGCCAGCAGCCTCGCACAGGGGGTTGGAGAGACCCAGTACTTC
abundance: NA; j_gene: TRBJ1-4; v_gene: TRBV7-9; d_gene: NA; CDR3aa: CASSLAGAGEKLFF; CDR3nt: TGTGCCAGCAGCTTAGCAGGGGCTGGAGAAAAACTGTTTTTT
abundance: NA; j_gene: TRBJ1-1; v_gene: TRBV6-5; d_gene: NA; CDR3aa: CASSYLGPTEAFF; CDR3nt: TGTGCCAGCAGTTACTTGGGCCCGACTGAAGCTTTCTTT
abundance: NA; j_gene: TRBJ2-4; v_gene: TRBV2; d_gene: TRBD1; CDR3aa: CASKVRTGPADIQYF; CDR3nt: TGTGCCTCCAAGGTACGGACAGGACCCGCGGACATTCAGTACTTC
abundance: NA; j_gene: TRBJ2-7; v_gene: TRBV30; d_gene: NA; CDR3aa: CAWQTGYEQYF; CDR3nt: TGTGCCTGGCAAACAGGCTACGAGCAGTACTTC
abundance: NA; j_gene: TRBJ1-6; v_gene: TRBV19; d_gene: TRBD1; CDR3aa: CASSIDRVWSPLHF; CDR3nt: TGTGCCAGTAGTATCGACAGGGTCTGGTCACCCCTCCACTTT
abundance: once; j_gene: TRBJ2-3; v_gene: TRBV6-5; d_gene: TRBD1; CDR3aa: CASSYFGTGSDTQYF; CDR3nt: TGTGCCAGCAGTTACTTCGGGACAGGGTCAGATACGCAGTATTTT
abundance: NA; j_gene: TRBJ2-7; v_gene: TRBV5-4; d_gene: NA; CDR3aa: CASSLTGGAHEQYF; CDR3nt: TGTGCCAGCAGCTTAACCGGGGGAGCCCACGAGCAGTACTTC